This entry describes one TCR beta chain. As yet, its antigen is unknown. This entry belongs to a study of cytomegalovirus exposure and HLA in healthy donors. Findings of the study overall: The investigators catalogued 160 or so TCR beta chains as cytomegalovirus-associated. For most TCR sequences rarity was the rule, although some public TCRs occurred in many donors. The tendency of first-cohort TCR clusters to co-occur in the approximately 110 validation repertoires was the finding of a later analysis. The classifier reportedly diagnosed cytomegalovirus status with high sensitivity and specificity.

The CDR3 loop spans 15 amino acids. Germline CDR1 ENHRY, CDR2 SYGVKD. The V end was cut by 0 bases, the J end by 5 bases, with 10 bases between. TCRdb's copy holds only in-frame clones and misses some; the assay was immunoSEQ multiplex PCR. The sample lists hundreds of thousands of clones; 86% were seen once. The TCR sequence derives from a woman younger than 35 in good health and CMV-seronegative. The V and J genes are TRBV10-3 and TRBJ2-2; D unclear. The sequenced material came from PBMCs. The DNA for the CDR3 is TGTGCCATCAGTGAGTCCGACTCCAGAACCGGGGAGCTGTTTTTT. Protein sequence: CAISESDSRTGELFF.